A selection of T cell receptor beta chains follows, all from one sample in a study of T cell responses to AZD1222 COVID-19 vaccine. Measured with immunoSEQ multiplex PCR; TCRdb has only the in-frame clones, and not every one. This table has some 140,000 clones, roughly 94% appearing once. The sample in question was peripheral blood, obtained on day 0 of AZD1222 vaccination. The source is an adult in good health. The CDR3 runs from the conserved cysteine through the conserved F or W. D genes are given only for firm matches. Rows give clone size only sometimes, using once, few, many, or a class for an expanded clone.

J gene,clone size,D gene,CDR3 length,V gene,CDR3 protein,CDR3 DNA
TRBJ1-2,-,TRBD1,15,TRBV18,CASSTNVRDRDGYTF,TGTGCCAGCTCAACAAACGTCCGGGACAGGGACGGCTACACCTTC
TRBJ1-5,-,-,15,TRBV5-1,CASSLGTLSNQPQHF,TGCGCCAGCAGCTTGGGCACACTTAGCAATCAGCCCCAGCATTTT
TRBJ2-7,-,-,16,TRBV5-1,CASSSRGALQSYEQYF,TGCGCCAGCAGCTCGAGAGGAGCCCTGCAGAGCTACGAGCAGTACTTC
TRBJ2-5,-,-,14,TRBV21-1,CASSKLEGLETQYF,TGTGCCAGCAGCAAATTGGAGGGGCTGGAGACCCAGTACTTC
TRBJ2-1,-,TRBD2,16,TRBV15,CATSREGLAGGNEQFF,TGTGCCACCAGCAGAGAGGGACTAGCGGGGGGCAATGAGCAGTTCTTC
TRBJ2-3,-,TRBD2,15,TRBV7-2,CASSFSSGQLDTQYF,TGTGCCAGCAGCTTCTCTAGCGGCCAATTAGACACGCAGTATTTT
TRBJ1-5,-,-,16,TRBV4-1,CASSQRQAYSNQPQHF,TGCGCCAGCAGCCAAAGACAGGCGTATAGCAATCAGCCCCAGCATTTT
TRBJ1-1,-,TRBD1,14,TRBV10-3,CASDRGRGNTEAFF,TGTGCCTCCGACAGGGGGCGAGGGAACACTGAAGCTTTCTTT
TRBJ1-4,-,TRBD1,14,TRBV25-1,CASRETGGVEKLFF,TGTGCCAGCAGGGAGACAGGGGGCGTTGAAAAACTGTTTTTT
TRBJ1-1,-,-,14,TRBV5-4,CASSSAVGGTEAFF,TGTGCCAGCAGCTCGGCCGTAGGAGGCACTGAAGCTTTCTTT
TRBJ1-2,-,-,11,TRBV11-3,CASSKFYGYTF,TGTGCCAGCAGCAAATTTTATGGCTACACCTTC
TRBJ1-1,-,-,14,TRBV7-2,CASSLSGMNTEAFF,TGTGCCAGCAGCTTAAGCGGGATGAACACTGAAGCTTTCTTT
TRBJ1-2,-,-,8,TRBV12-1,CTLYGYTF,TGTACTCTCTATGGCTACACCTTC
TRBJ1-2,once,-,16,TRBV3-1/TRBV3-2,CASSLRWGGANYGYTF,TGTGCCAGCAGCTTAAGATGGGGAGGGGCTAACTATGGCTACACCTTC
TRBJ1-1,-,-,15,TRBV5-1,CATSRDRTVGTEAFF,TGCGCCACCTCCCGGGACCGGACAGTAGGGACTGAAGCTTTCTTT
TRBJ1-4,-,-,15,TRBV4-3,CASSQDVRTNEKLFF,TGCGCCAGCAGCCAAGACGTGCGGACTAATGAAAAACTGTTTTTT
TRBJ1-5,-,TRBD1,14,TRBV27,CASSLEGGSQPQHF,TGTGCCAGCAGTTTAGAAGGGGGCAGCCAGCCCCAGCATTTT
TRBJ2-3,once,-,13,TRBV7-2,CASRGGSTDTQYF,TGTGCCAGCAGGGGCGGTAGCACAGATACGCAGTATTTT
TRBJ2-7,-,-,13,TRBV6-2/TRBV6-3,CASSYPPIYEQYF,TGTGCCAGCAGTTACCCACCTATCTACGAGCAGTACTTC
TRBJ2-3,-,TRBD2,18,TRBV5-8,CASSLEGLAGGPRDTQYF,TGTGCCAGCAGCTTGGAAGGACTAGCGGGGGGGCCGAGAGATACGCAGTATTTT
TRBJ1-5,-,-,14,TRBV7-9,CASSLQGPNQPQHF,TGTGCCAGCAGCCTCCAGGGCCCCAATCAGCCCCAGCATTTT
TRBJ2-7,-,-,15,TRBV3-1/TRBV3-2,CASSHPSTASYEQYF,TGTGCCAGCAGCCATCCTTCTACTGCGTCCTACGAGCAGTACTTC
TRBJ2-7,-,-,17,TRBV28,CASTPSSGAGKAYEQYF,TGTGCCAGCACCCCCTCCTCTGGGGCAGGGAAAGCCTACGAGCAGTACTTC